The rows below give T cell receptor beta chains drawn from one sample of a study of T cell repertoires in cytomegalovirus infection. TCRdb used MiXCR to reprocess the reads, holding one entry per CDR3 protein. The sample includes about 920,000 distinct CDR3 sequences, around a third seen only once; the top ten take 11% to 15%. No antigens are known for them. The sample here was cultured CD8+ T cells from PBMCs, taken from culture after CMV antigen stimulation. The receptors shown here come from a human donor in good health (CMV status not recorded). Some clones in this sample may be carry-over from other donors' samples. Both conserved end residues are part of each CDR3. A D gene is named only where the DNA matches it firmly. Only some rows state a clone size, as once, few, many or a class for expanded clones.

j_call v_call clone_size d_call cdr3_nt cdr3_aa
TRBJ1-1 TRBV4-3 few . TGCGCCAGCAGCCAAGATATTGCAGGGAGGGGTACTGAAGCTTTCTTT CASSQDIAGRGTEAFF
TRBJ2-1 TRBV9 . . TGTGCCAGCGGGACGAAGAATGAGCAGTTCTTC CASGTKNEQFF
TRBJ2-3 TRBV7-2 many . TGTGCCAGCAGCTCAGTGGTAACAGATACGCAGTATTTT CASSSVVTDTQYF
TRBJ2-5 TRBV5-4 . . TGTGCCAGCAGCATAACAGAGACCCAGTACTTC CASSITETQYF
TRBJ2-3 TRBV7-6 . . TGTGCCAGCAGCCCCCTTCTAGGGCGGCACACAGATACGCAGTATTTT CASSPLLGRHTDTQYF
TRBJ2-5 TRBV7-3 many . TGTGCCAGCAGCTTAGGTGGCAGGGGTCAAGAGACCCAGTACTTC CASSLGGRGQETQYF
TRBJ1-1 TRBV14 few . TGTGCCAGCAGCCTCAGGGCAAGGACTGAAGCTTTCTTT CASSLRARTEAFF
TRBJ2-5 TRBV4-1 . TRBD2 TGCGCCAGCAGCCGTAGCGGGGGGAACCAAGAGACCCAGTACTTC CASSRSGGNQETQYF
TRBJ2-1 TRBV7-2 many TRBD2 TGTGCCAGCAGCGGTCGACTAGCGGGAGGCACCTACAATGAGCAGTTCTTC CASSGRLAGGTYNEQFF
TRBJ1-2 TRBV7-8 . TRBD1 TGTGCCAGCAGCTTATCCGCCTCCGGGACAGGGGATGGCTACACCTTC CASSLSASGTGDGYTF
TRBJ2-5 TRBV9 . . TGTGCCAGCAGCCCGACGGACAGCCACCAAGAGACCCAGTACTTC CASSPTDSHQETQYF